These T cell receptor beta chains were read from a single sample in a study of cytomegalovirus exposure and HLA in healthy donors. Profiling relied on immunoSEQ multiplex PCR, and the TCRdb table lists in-frame clones only, not all of them. The sample gives about 120,000 clones, about three quarters of which show up once; 3.3% is in the top ten. What was sequenced was PBMCs. These receptors all stem from a woman aged 25-40 years in good health and CMV-seropositive. Each CDR3 is given with its conserved first and last residue. A D gene is named only where the DNA matches it firmly. The size field is filled for only some rows; it gives once, few, many or a size class.

-	TRBV15	TRBD2	TRBJ2-1	CATSRDSGGADEQFF	TGTGCCACCAGCAGAGATAGCGGGGGGGCCGATGAGCAGTTCTTC
-	TRBV11-3	-	TRBJ2-7	CASSLRQDYEQYF	TGTGCCAGCAGCTTAAGACAAGATTACGAGCAGTACTTC
-	TRBV7-2	-	TRBJ2-5	CASSRKLAETQYF	TGTGCCAGCAGCCGCAAATTGGCCGAGACCCAGTACTTC
-	TRBV28	-	TRBJ1-1	CASSLHHSNTEAFF	TGTGCCAGCAGTTTACACCACTCGAACACTGAAGCTTTCTTT
once	TRBV27	TRBD1	TRBJ2-7	CASSNLDRRYEQYF	TGTGCCAGCAGTAACCTGGACAGGCGCTACGAGCAGTACTTC
-	TRBV5-4	TRBD1	TRBJ1-1	CASRVETGGNTEAFF	TGTGCCAGCAGGGTTGAGACAGGGGGGAACACTGAAGCTTTCTTT
-	TRBV6-5	-	TRBJ2-5	CASSYSRGLSETQYF	TGTGCCAGCAGTTACTCGAGGGGGTTATCGGAGACCCAGTACTTC
-	TRBV5-4	TRBD1	TRBJ2-6	CASSYPGQGSGANVLTF	TGTGCCAGCAGCTATCCGGGACAGGGGTCTGGGGCCAACGTCCTGACTTTC
once	TRBV5-5	-	TRBJ2-1	CASSLDSGYNEQFF	TGTGCCAGCAGCTTGGACAGTGGGTACAATGAGCAGTTCTTC
-	TRBV7-9	-	TRBJ2-3	CASSLVEVVSTDTQYF	TGTGCCAGCAGCTTAGTGGAGGTCGTTAGCACAGATACGCAGTATTTT
-	TRBV27	TRBD1	TRBJ1-2	CASDRGYYGYTF	TGTGCCAGCGACAGGGGGTACTATGGCTACACCTTC
-	TRBV2	-	TRBJ1-6	CASSVSRVESPLHF	TGTGCCAGCAGTGTTTCCAGGGTTGAATCACCCCTCCACTTT
once	TRBV28	-	TRBJ2-5	CASSPAGGGQYQETQYF	TGTGCCAGCAGCCCTGCCGGCGGGGGCCAGTACCAAGAGACCCAGTACTTC
-	TRBV4-3	TRBD2	TRBJ2-7	CASSQDRGGGYEQYF	TGCGCCAGCAGCCAAGATCGGGGCGGGGGCTACGAGCAGTACTTC
-	TRBV7-9	TRBD2	TRBJ2-5	CASSLTSGGNQETQYF	TGTGCCAGCAGCCTCACTAGCGGGGGGAACCAAGAGACCCAGTACTTC
-	TRBV27	-	TRBJ1-5	CASSLEWTQTQNNQPQHF	TGTGCCAGCAGTTTAGAGTGGACACAGACACAAAACAATCAGCCCCAGCATTTT
-	TRBV6-5	TRBD2	TRBJ2-1	CASNPKAGGYNEQFF	TGTGCCAGCAATCCCAAGGCGGGGGGGTACAATGAGCAGTTCTTC
-	TRBV4-2	-	TRBJ1-5	CASSQAGSHGNQPQHF	TGTGCCAGCAGCCAAGCCGGTTCGCACGGCAATCAGCCCCAGCATTTT
-	TRBV28	-	TRBJ1-4	CASSLYYGNEKLFF	TGTGCCAGCAGTTTATACTACGGAAATGAAAAACTGTTTTTT
-	TRBV7-2	TRBD2	TRBJ2-3	CASSQALGLAADTQYF	TGTGCCAGCAGCCAAGCACTGGGACTAGCAGCAGATACGCAGTATTTT